This T cell receptor (beta chain) was sequenced during a study of T cell responses to AZD1222 COVID-19 vaccine. Study-wide points: Females made up more of the donors, who were largely white British, and clonal diversity may have come out too low.

V shed 3 bases and J 6 bases; nucleotides not matched to a gene: 4. The CDR3 runs to 16 residues. The germline V gene encodes CDR1 SGHTA and CDR2 FQGTGA. The table came from immunoSEQ multiplex PCR; TCRdb's copy has only in-frame clones and leaves some out. The data contain some 110,000 clones, about 88% of them singletons. A word on this clone: Its antigen remains unknown.

The chain couples TRBV7-3 to TRBJ2-1; 14 bases are shared with TRBD2. This receptor was taken from an adult in good health. The material was peripheral blood, obtained on day 0 of AZD1222 vaccination. This CDR3 is CASSLGLAGAGNEQFF. The CDR3 region has the DNA TGTGCCAGCAGCTTGGGACTAGCGGGAGCGGGCAATGAGCAGTTCTTC.